This record covers a single T cell receptor (beta chain). Antigen unknown. This sample is part of a study of PD-1 blockade in classical Hodgkin lymphoma. The study, taken as a whole, reports: The baseline diversity of complete responders showed similarity to that of newly diagnosed patients.

Time point: cycle 4 day 1 (C4D1), after 6 weeks of nivolumab. There was relapse after autologous stem cell transplantation in every patient, and there was variation in brentuximab vedotin exposure. Purification of CD4+ T cells from thawed PBMCs was performed via magnetic negative selection. Germline trimming cut 5 bases from V and 9 bases from J; bases unmatched to any gene: 12. The CDR3 runs to 15 residues. Per germline, CDR1 SGHTA and CDR2 FQGNSA. Sequencing used immunoSEQ multiplex PCR; TCRdb keeps in-frame clones, though not all of them. Of 30,000 or so clones listed, 70% to 90% are singletons. The J gene is TRBJ2-1, the V gene TRBV7-2, with 8 nucleotides matching TRBD2. The clonotype originates from a human donor with classical Hodgkin lymphoma. Sequenced material: CD4+ T cells from blood, taken before the fourth cycle of nivolumab. CDR3 amino acids: CASSRLSGAQLEQFF. The CDR3 region has the DNA TGTGCCAGCAGCCGCCTTAGCGGGGCGCAGCTTGAGCAGTTCTTC. The complete variable domain, with remaining parts taken from reference TRBV7-2 and TRBJ2-1, reads GAGVSQSPSNKVTEKGKDVELRCDPISGHTALYWYRQSLGQGLEFLIYFQGNSAPDKSGLPSDRFSAERTGGSVSTLTIQRTQQEDSAVYLCASSRLSGAQLEQFFGPGTRLTVL.